This T cell receptor (beta chain) was captured in a study of regulatory T cells in long-lasting Graves disease. Findings and limits, study-wide: Persistent Graves' patients showed a TCR diversity that was lower than that of newly diagnosed ones.

This CDR3 has 15 residues. Germline loops: CDR1 LGHNA, CDR2 YNFKEQ. With 4 bases clipped from V and 7 bases from J, the junction kept 9 bases outside the gene matches. According to the study, TCR beta libraries were built with iRepertoire HTBI primers and CDR3-region Arm-PCR. Original methodology: About 62 TRBV and 11 to 15 TRBJ segments were identified across samples. TCRdb redid the calling of the multiplex PCR reads with MiXCR, one entry per CDR3 protein. The V and J calls follow TCRdb's processing rather than the paper's. This sample has some 370,000 distinct CDR3 sequences, with more than 20% found just once. Time point: persistent/refractory GD, antithyroid drugs over 5 years with positive TRAb. PBMCs were the source of the RNA used for TCR sequencing. Each patient gave approximately 8.8 milliliters of EDTA-anticoagulated peripheral blood. A remark on this clonotype: Its antigen is as yet unknown.

The sample was peripheral blood mononuclear cells (PBMCs), taken when the disease was refractory, from a patient treated with antithyroid drugs. This chain joins TRBV4-2 and TRBJ1-4; 7 positions agree with TRBD1. The sequence derives from a female donor with Graves disease. The CDR3 spells CASSLRQGGGEKLFF. CDR3 sequence (DNA): TGTGCCAGCAGCCTCCGACAGGGCGGGGGTGAAAAACTGTTTTTT.